The next 20 T cell receptor beta chains were all read from a single sample in a study of cytomegalovirus exposure and HLA in healthy donors. In the PCR, 60 Vbeta and 13 Jbeta primers were used. Generated by immunoSEQ multiplex PCR, the TCRdb table keeps only in-frame clones and is missing some. This repertoire includes about 130,000 clones. Sequencing was performed on PBMCs. The receptors were sampled from a man aged 40-50 years in good health and CMV-seronegative.

The chain recombines TRBV7-2 with TRBJ1-4; TRBD1 is a possible D gene (5 bases). Germline V gives CDR1 SGHTA, CDR2 FQGNSA. V was pared by 4 bases and J by 3 bases, with 18 bases between. The CDR3 covers 17 residues. CDR3 nucleotide sequence: TGTGCCAGCAGCTCGGGGATGGGGGGGGGTTCTAATGAAAAACTGTTTTTT. As protein: CASSSGMGGGSNEKLFF.

The CDR3 loop is CASSLRLASHGEQYF. Here the CDR3 DNA reads TGTGCCAGCAGCCTCCGACTAGCGTCCCATGGGGAGCAGTACTTC. The chain links TRBV13 to TRBJ2-7; 8 bases align to TRBD2. From germline, CDR1 is PRHDT and CDR2 FYEKMQ (reference sequence). Unmatched junction bases numbered 13, after V lost 5 bases and J lost 7 bases. CDR3 length: 15 amino acids.

On this clone itself: Other DNA sequences in this specimen translate into the identical CDR3. The V call is TRBV6-5, the J call TRBJ2-7; 10 bases line up with TRBD1. Germline V CDR1 and CDR2: MNHEY, SVGAGI. With 0 bases clipped from V and 6 bases from J, the junction kept 5 bases outside the gene matches. This CDR3 is built from 15 residues. The CDR3 is CASSYSRQGASEQYF. DNA for the CDR3: TGTGCCAGCAGTTACTCGAGACAGGGGGCGTCCGAGCAGTACTTC.

The rearrangement joins TRBV11-3 to TRBJ2-2; 8 nucleotides align to TRBD2. Per germline, CDR1 SGHNT and CDR2 YENEEA. There are 17 residues in the CDR3. V lost 5 bases, J lost 7 bases, and 15 bases stayed unmatched. The CDR3 region has the DNA TGTGCCAGCAGCCCGCGCGGGTGGAGCGGGAGTGTCGGGGAGCTGTTTTTT. Translating gives CASSPRGWSGSVGELFF.

This rearrangement joins TRBV2 to TRBJ2-1, with 7 nucleotides matching TRBD1. CDR1 SNHLY and CDR2 FYNNEI come from the germline V gene. The CDR3 totals 15 residues. J lost 5 bases, V lost 5 bases, and 9 bases had no gene match. The CDR3 protein is CASSTGQAFNNEQFF. CDR3 coding DNA: TGTGCCAGCAGTACTGGACAGGCTTTCAACAATGAGCAGTTCTTC.

V usage is TRBV7-9 and J usage is TRBJ2-1; TRBD2 matches at 10 bases. J gave up 6 bases and V 1 base, and 9 bases lay outside the gene matches. Germline loops: CDR1 SEHNR, CDR2 FQNEAQ (reference sequence). The length of the CDR3 is 17 residues. CDR3 nucleotide sequence: TGTGCCAGCAGCTTAGTGAGGGCTAGCGGGAGCAGCAATGAGCAGTTCTTC. This translates into CASSLVRASGSSNEQFF.

This CDR3 is CASRLDAATEYTEAFF. CDR3 bases: TGTGCCAGCAGACTCGATGCCGCGACAGAATACACTGAAGCTTTCTTT. The rearrangement uses TRBV6-4 and TRBJ1-1; the D gene is possibly TRBD1 (5 bases). Germline values: CDR1 MRHNA, CDR2 SNTAGT. The V gene lost 6 bases and the J gene lost 3 bases, with 20 bases spanning the gap. The CDR3 extends over 16 amino acids.

V is TRBV5-1 and J is TRBJ2-2; D is undetermined. Between the trimmed V and J ends, which lost 4 bases and 7 bases, there was a span of 8 bases. CDR3 length equals 12 residues. Germline CDR1 reads SGHRS; CDR2 reads YFSETQ. The CDR3 nucleotides are TGCGCCAGCAGCGGCTCCGACGGGGAGCTGTTTTTT. Its protein product is CASSGSDGELFF.

The J gene is TRBJ1-2, the V gene TRBV2; D is perhaps TRBD1 (5 bases). Germline V gives CDR1 SNHLY, CDR2 FYNNEI. Trimming removed 3 bases at V and 0 bases at J, with 11 bases between. CDR3 length: 15 residues. CDR3 nucleotide sequence: TGTGCCAGCAGTGATGCTGGGACTGCTAACTATGGCTACACCTTC. Its protein is CASSDAGTANYGYTF.

J is TRBJ2-7 and V is TRBV30; 8 positions match TRBD1. This CDR3 has 18 amino acids. Germline loops: CDR1 GTSNPN, CDR2 SVGIG (reference sequence). Unmatched junction bases numbered 20, after V lost 2 bases and J lost 5 bases. CDR3 coding DNA: TGTGCCTGGAGTAGACCACACCAGGGGGCTCCCAAGGCCCACGAGCAGTACTTC. It encodes CAWSRPHQGAPKAHEQYF. Full variable domain (missing parts from reference TRBV30 and TRBJ2-7): SQTIHQWPATLVQPVGSPLSLECTVEGTSNPNLYWYRQAAGRGLQLLFYSVGIGQISSEVPQNLSASRPQDRQFILSSKKLLLSDSGFYLCAWSRPHQGAPKAHEQYFGPGTRLTVT.

The chain links TRBV9 to TRBJ2-1, with 11 bases aligning to TRBD2. There are 16 residues in the CDR3. Germline values: CDR1 SGDLS, CDR2 YYNGEE. V lost 2 bases and J lost 6; bases outside the gene matches: 7. The CDR3 bases are TGTGCCAGCAGCGTCACTAGCGGGAGATGGTCCAATGAGCAGTTCTTC. Protein product: CASSVTSGRWSNEQFF.

The chain is built from TRBV7-9 and TRBJ2-2; D is perhaps TRBD2 (7 bases). CDR1 SEHNR and CDR2 FQNEAQ come from the germline V gene (reference sequence). The CDR3 is made up of 19 amino acids. The CDR3, as DNA: TGTGCTATGGGGAGGAGTTTTAAGGCGCGGGGGCCGAACACCGGGGAGCTGTTTTTT. Translated: CAMGRSFKARGPNTGELFF.

The chain joins TRBV6-1 to TRBJ2-7; TRBD2 agrees at 9 bases. The CDR3 has 13 amino acids. Germline CDR1 is MNHNS and CDR2 is SASEGT. V shed 8 bases and J 0 bases; nucleotides not matched to a gene: 2. CDR3 DNA sequence: TGTGCCAGCCTTAGCGGGAGCTCCTACGAGCAGTACTTC. Translating gives CASLSGSSYEQYF.

This chain uses TRBV6-6 with TRBJ1-2, with D maybe TRBD1 (6 bases). V was cut by 7 bases and J by 8 bases, with 11 bases left in between. Germline V gives CDR1 MNHNY, CDR2 SVGAGI (reference sequence). The CDR3 contains 11 residues. CDR3 sequence (DNA): TGTGCCAGCACTGGGGGCATCGGCTACACCTTC. Translation gives CASTGGIGYTF.

A remark on this clone: Within the sample, other DNA sequences also encode this same CDR3. The chain links TRBV5-4 to TRBJ2-3; 7 bases match TRBD1. Looked up from germline, CDR1 is SGHNT and CDR2 is YYREEE (reference sequence). This CDR3 is built from 14 residues. J gave up 3 bases and V 4 bases, and 5 bases lay outside the gene matches. The CDR3 sequence: CASSLAGGTDTQYF. The CDR3 bases are TGTGCCAGCAGCCTGGCAGGGGGAACAGATACGCAGTATTTT.

This chain uses TRBV11-3 with TRBJ2-1; 9 bases agree with TRBD2. The germline V gene encodes CDR1 SGHNT and CDR2 YENEEA. The CDR3 is 16 amino acids. With V trimmed by 0 bases and J by 7 bases, 7 bases remained unmatched. Here the CDR3 DNA reads TGTGCCAGCAGCTTAGATCTCGCGGGAGGGGGGAATGAGCAGTTCTTC. This codes for CASSLDLAGGGNEQFF.

The V call is TRBV7-5, the J call TRBJ1-5. TRBV7-5 is a documented pseudogene. This CDR3 has 17 residues. CDR3 in DNA: TGTGCCAGAAGGAAAACCCGTAGGGGAGGGATCAATCAGCCCCAGCATTTT. Translated: CARRKTRRGGINQPQHF.

This CDR3 reads CASSSTGIGAEAFF. Written as DNA, the CDR3 is TGCGCCAGCAGCTCTACAGGGATAGGCGCTGAAGCTTTCTTT. The rearrangement uses TRBV5-1 and TRBJ1-1; D may be TRBD1 (6 bases). Trimming cost V 3 bases and J 6 bases, with 15 bases left between them. In germline, CDR1 is SGHRS, CDR2 YFSETQ. This CDR3 has 14 residues.

The chain has TRBV6-1 and TRBJ2-3; 7 positions match TRBD1. The CDR3 contains 15 residues. V gave up 6 bases and J gave up 1 base; unmatched junction bases: 7. Looked up from germline, CDR1 is MNHNS and CDR2 is SASEGT. The CDR3 loop reads CASRGDRLRTDTQYF. The CDR3 coding sequence is TGTGCCAGCAGGGGGGACAGACTACGCACAGATACGCAGTATTTT.

V usage is TRBV5-1 and J usage is TRBJ2-3, with TRBD2 matching 14 bases. With V trimmed by 3 bases and J by 3 bases, 3 bases remained unmatched. Germline V gene data show CDR1 as SGHRS and CDR2 as YFSETQ. CDR3 length: 16 amino acids. DNA for the CDR3: TGCGCCAGCAGCTCGGGACTAGCGGGAGTTACAGATACGCAGTATTTT. It yields the protein CASSSGLAGVTDTQYF.